This T cell receptor (beta chain) appears in the sequencing data of a study of cytomegalovirus exposure and HLA in healthy donors (dated by TCRdb to between 2016 and 2019). For the study in its entirety: According to a later analysis, the 120 validation repertoires were produced on the same platform as the 680 or so repertoires of the first cohort. A separate validation cohort of more than 100 different subjects was used in addition to the roughly 640-subject first cohort. The study aimed to test whether cataloging public T cell receptors could reveal signatures of past pathogen exposure. To predict cytomegalovirus infection status, the study brought together high-throughput TCR immunosequencing, statistical association of individual TCRs with disease status, and machine learning.

With respect to this clone: The clone's antigen remains unknown. Base qualities were left out, and no much larger clone turns up one base away.

Separate from the approximately 670-subject first cohort, the validation cohort of 90 to 150 subjects was the group to which the donors belonged. Study-level results and caveats: A total of roughly 160 TCR beta chains were listed by the study as associated with cytomegalovirus. The validation cohort had no HLA typing available for a later analysis, so co-occurrence within that cohort was assessed over all 130 or so repertoires. It was suggested by the authors that the approach could potentially be generalized to other disease states and immunological phenotypes. A later analysis found that TCRs clustered in the first cohort also tended to co-occur in the roughly 120 validation repertoires, with approximately 95% of cluster scores above 0. Across donors, most TCR sequences were observed very rarely, whereas some public TCRs were present in many individuals. Three of the identified cytomegalovirus-associated TCR beta chains were confirmed in vitro to be specific for cytomegalovirus antigens. The classifier was reported to diagnose cytomegalovirus status with high specificity and sensitivity in both the original cohort and the validation cohort.

Library creation used the immunoSEQ multiplex PCR assay. The source study handled its data this way. A statistical classification framework was developed to diagnose cytomegalovirus status using the catalog of TCR beta chain sequences. TCRdb obtained this table from immuneACCESS and retained in-frame rearrangements with V and J assigned. These tables miss some clones; where compared with another copy, unresolved V genes account for less than half of the shortfall, and the remainder is unexplained. Clone size and the V and J calls come from that table; the DNA yielded D and trimming. The sample data list about 110,000 clones, and around 87% of these were observed just once. The ten top clones hold around 3.6% of the sample. V drops 0 bases and J drops 4 bases, leaving 9 bases in between. CDR1 MGHRA and CDR2 YSYEKL were looked up in the germline V gene. The CDR3 runs 14 amino acids, cysteine and phenylalanine included. Only the CDR3 region is kept as DNA, spanning 42 bases read in frame from base 1.

The sequenced sample consisted of PBMCs. Recombination joined TRBV4-1 with TRBJ1-2; TRBD1 might be the D gene, on 5 matching bases. This clonotype was obtained from a woman aged 18-29 years in good health and CMV-seropositive. The nucleotides read TGCGCCAGCAGCCAAGACGTGGGGGGCTATGGCTACACCTTC. Its coded protein is CASSQDVGGYGYTF.